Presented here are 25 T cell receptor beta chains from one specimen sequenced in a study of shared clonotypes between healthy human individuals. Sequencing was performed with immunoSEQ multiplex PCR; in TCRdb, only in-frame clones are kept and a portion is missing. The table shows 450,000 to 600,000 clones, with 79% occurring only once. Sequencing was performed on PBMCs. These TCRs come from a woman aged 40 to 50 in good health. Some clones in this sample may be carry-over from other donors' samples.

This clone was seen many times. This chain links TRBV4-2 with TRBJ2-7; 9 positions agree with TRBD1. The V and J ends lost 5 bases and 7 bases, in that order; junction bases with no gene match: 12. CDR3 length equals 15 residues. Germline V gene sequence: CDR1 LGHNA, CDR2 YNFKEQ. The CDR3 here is CASSTRDREGREQYF. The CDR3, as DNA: TGTGCCAGCAGCACCCGGGACAGGGAAGGGCGGGAGCAGTACTTC.

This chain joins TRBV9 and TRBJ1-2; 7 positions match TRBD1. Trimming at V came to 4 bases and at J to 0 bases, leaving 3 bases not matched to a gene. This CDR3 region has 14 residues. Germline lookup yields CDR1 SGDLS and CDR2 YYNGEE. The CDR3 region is CASSQGGPNYGYTF. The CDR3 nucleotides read TGTGCCAGCAGCCAGGGGGGCCCTAACTATGGCTACACCTTC.

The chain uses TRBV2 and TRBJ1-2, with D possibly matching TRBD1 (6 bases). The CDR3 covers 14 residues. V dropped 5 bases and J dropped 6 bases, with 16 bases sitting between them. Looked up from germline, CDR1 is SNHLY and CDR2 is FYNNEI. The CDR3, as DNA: TGTGCCAGCAGTCGATCAACAGGGTGGGATGGCTACACCTTC. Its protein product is CASSRSTGWDGYTF.

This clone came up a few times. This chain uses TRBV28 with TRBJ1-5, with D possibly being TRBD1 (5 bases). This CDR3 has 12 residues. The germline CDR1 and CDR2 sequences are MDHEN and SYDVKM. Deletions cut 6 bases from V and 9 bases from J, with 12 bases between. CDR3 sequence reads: CASRPPGSPQHF. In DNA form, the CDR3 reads TGTGCCAGCAGACCACCAGGGTCGCCCCAGCATTTT.

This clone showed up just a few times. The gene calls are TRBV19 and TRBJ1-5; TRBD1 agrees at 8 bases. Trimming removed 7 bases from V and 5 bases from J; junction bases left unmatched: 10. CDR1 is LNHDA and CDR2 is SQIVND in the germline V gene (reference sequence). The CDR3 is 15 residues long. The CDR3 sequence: CASTITGGRDQPQHF. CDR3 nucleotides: TGTGCCAGTACGATCACAGGGGGAAGGGATCAGCCCCAGCATTTT.

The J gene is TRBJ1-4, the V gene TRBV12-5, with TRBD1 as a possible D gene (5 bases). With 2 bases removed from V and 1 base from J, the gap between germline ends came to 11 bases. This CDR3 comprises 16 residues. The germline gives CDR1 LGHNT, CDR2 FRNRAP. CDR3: CASGLFRAGTNEKLFF. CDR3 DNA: TGTGCTAGTGGTTTGTTCAGGGCAGGAACTAATGAAAAACTGTTTTTT.

The CDR3 region is CASSIDQGGIDGYTF. CDR3 nucleotides: TGTGCCAGTAGTATTGACCAAGGAGGGATCGATGGCTACACCTTC. V and J are TRBV19 and TRBJ1-2; the D is unclear. V gave up 3 bases and J gave up 6 bases, with 17 bases separating them. This CDR3 comprises 15 residues. CDR1 LNHDA and CDR2 SQIVND come from the germline V gene (reference sequence). The full variable domain, in which reference TRBV19 and TRBJ1-2 provide the parts outside the CDR3, is DGGITQSPKYLFRKEGQNVTLSCEQNLNHDAMYWYRQDPGQGLRLIYYSQIVNDFQKGDIAEGYSVSREKKESFPLTVTSAQKNPTAFYLCASSIDQGGIDGYTFGSGTRLTVV.

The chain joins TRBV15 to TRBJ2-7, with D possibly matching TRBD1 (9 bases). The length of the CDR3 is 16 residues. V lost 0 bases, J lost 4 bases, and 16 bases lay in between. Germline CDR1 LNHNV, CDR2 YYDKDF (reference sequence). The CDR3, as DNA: TGTGCCACCAGCAGAGATGTAGCGGGACAGGGTTACGAGCAGTACTTC. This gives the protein CATSRDVAGQGYEQYF.

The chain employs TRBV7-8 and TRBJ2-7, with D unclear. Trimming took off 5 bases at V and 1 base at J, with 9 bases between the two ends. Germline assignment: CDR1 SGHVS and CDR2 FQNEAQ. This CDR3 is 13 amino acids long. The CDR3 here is CASSVSGSYEQYF. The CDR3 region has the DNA TGTGCCAGCAGCGTCTCCGGATCCTACGAGCAGTACTTC.

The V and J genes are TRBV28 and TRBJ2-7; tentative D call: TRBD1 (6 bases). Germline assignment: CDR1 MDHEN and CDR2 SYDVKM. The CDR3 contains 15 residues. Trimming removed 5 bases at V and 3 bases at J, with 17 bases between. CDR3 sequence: CASSPADRSGYEQYF. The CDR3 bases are TGTGCCAGCAGTCCCGCCGACAGGTCGGGCTACGAGCAGTACTTC.

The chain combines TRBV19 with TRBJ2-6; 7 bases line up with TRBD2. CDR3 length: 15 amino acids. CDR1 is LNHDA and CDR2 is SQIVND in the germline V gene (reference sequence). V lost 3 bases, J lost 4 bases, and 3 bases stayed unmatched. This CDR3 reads CASSIGGEGANVLTF. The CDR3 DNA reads TGTGCCAGTAGTATTGGGGGGGAAGGGGCCAACGTCCTGACTTTC.

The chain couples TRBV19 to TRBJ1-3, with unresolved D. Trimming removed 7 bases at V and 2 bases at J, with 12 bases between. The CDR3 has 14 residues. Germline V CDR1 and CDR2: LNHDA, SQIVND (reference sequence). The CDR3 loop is CASNPSVTGNTIYF. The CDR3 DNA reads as TGTGCCAGTAATCCCAGCGTGACTGGAAACACCATATATTTT.

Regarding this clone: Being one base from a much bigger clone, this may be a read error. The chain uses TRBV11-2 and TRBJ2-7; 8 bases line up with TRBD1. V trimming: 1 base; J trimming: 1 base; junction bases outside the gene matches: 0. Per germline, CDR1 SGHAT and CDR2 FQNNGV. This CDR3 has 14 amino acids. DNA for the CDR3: TGTGCCAGCAGCTTAGGGGACAGGTCCTACGAGCAGTACTTC. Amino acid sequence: CASSLGDRSYEQYF.

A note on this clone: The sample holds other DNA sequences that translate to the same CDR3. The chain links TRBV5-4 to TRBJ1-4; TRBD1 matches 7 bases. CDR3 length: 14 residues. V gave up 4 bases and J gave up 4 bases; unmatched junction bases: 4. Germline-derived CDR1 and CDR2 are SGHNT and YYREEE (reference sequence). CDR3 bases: TGTGCCAGCAGCCGGGACAGCCTTAATGAAAAACTGTTTTTT. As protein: CASSRDSLNEKLFF.

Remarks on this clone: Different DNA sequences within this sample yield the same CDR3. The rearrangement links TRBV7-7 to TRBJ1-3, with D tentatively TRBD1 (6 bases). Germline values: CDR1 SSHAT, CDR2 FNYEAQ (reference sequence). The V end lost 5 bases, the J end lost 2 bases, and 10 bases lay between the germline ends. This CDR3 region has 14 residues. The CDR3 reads CASSPTGTGNTIYF. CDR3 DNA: TGTGCCAGCAGCCCAACAGGGACTGGAAACACCATATATTTT.

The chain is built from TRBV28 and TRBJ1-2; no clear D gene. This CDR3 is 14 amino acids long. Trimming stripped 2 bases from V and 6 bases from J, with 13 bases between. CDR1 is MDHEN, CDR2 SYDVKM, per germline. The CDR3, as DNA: TGTGCCAGCAGTTTAGATAGAATTGTTGATGGCTACACCTTC. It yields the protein CASSLDRIVDGYTF.

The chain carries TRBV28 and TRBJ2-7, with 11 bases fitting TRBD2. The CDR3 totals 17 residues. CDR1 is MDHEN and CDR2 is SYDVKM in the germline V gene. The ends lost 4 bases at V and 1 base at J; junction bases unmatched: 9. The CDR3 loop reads CASSSPGTSGVSYEQYF. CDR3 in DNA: TGTGCCAGCAGTTCACCCGGGACTAGCGGTGTTTCCTACGAGCAGTACTTC.

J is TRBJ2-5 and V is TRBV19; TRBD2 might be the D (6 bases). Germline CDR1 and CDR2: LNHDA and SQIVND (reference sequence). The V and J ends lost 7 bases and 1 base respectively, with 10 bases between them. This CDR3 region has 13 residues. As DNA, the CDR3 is TGTGCCAGTATGCGGGGATCCCAAGAGACCCAGTACTTC. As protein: CASMRGSQETQYF.

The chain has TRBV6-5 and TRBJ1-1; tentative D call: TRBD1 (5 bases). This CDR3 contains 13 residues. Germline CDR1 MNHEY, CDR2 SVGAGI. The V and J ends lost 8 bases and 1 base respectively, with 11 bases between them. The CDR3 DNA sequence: TGTGCCAGCTTGACAGAAGAGAACACTGAAGCTTTCTTT. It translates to CASLTEENTEAFF.

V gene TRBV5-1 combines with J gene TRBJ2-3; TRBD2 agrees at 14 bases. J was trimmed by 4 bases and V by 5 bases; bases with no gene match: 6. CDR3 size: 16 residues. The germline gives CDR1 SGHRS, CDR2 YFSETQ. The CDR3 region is CASRGLAGARADTQYF. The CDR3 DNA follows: TGCGCCAGCAGGGGACTAGCGGGAGCGAGGGCAGATACGCAGTATTTT.

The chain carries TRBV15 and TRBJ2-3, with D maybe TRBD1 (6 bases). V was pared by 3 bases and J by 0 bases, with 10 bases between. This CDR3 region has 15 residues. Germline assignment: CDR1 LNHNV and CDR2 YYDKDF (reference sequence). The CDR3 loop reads CATSRDSLSTDTQYF. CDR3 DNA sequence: TGTGCCACCAGCAGGGACAGCCTGAGCACAGATACGCAGTATTTT.

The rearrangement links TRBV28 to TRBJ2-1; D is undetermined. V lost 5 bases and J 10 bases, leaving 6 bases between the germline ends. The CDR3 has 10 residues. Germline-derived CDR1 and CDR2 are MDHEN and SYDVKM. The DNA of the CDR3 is TGTGCCAGCAGTATCTCCGAGCAGTTCTTC. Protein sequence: CASSISEQFF.

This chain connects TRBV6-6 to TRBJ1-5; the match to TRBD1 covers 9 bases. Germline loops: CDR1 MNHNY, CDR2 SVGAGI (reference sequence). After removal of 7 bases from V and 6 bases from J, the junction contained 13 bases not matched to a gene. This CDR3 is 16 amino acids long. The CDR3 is CASITTPGQGGQPQHF. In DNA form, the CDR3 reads TGTGCCAGCATAACGACACCGGGACAGGGAGGTCAGCCCCAGCATTTT.

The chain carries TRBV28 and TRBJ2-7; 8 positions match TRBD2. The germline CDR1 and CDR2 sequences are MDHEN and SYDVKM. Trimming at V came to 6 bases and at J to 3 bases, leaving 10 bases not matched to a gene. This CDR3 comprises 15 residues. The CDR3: CASSPSLAAYYEQYF. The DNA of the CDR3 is TGTGCCAGCAGCCCATCACTAGCGGCTTACTACGAGCAGTACTTC.

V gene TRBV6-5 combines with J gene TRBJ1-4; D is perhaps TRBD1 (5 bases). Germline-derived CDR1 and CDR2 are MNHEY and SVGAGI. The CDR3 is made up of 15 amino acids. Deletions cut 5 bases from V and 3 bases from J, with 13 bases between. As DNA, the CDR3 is TGTGCCAGCAGTCCCACCGGGGGAGCTAATGAAAAACTGTTTTTT. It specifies CASSPTGGANEKLFF.